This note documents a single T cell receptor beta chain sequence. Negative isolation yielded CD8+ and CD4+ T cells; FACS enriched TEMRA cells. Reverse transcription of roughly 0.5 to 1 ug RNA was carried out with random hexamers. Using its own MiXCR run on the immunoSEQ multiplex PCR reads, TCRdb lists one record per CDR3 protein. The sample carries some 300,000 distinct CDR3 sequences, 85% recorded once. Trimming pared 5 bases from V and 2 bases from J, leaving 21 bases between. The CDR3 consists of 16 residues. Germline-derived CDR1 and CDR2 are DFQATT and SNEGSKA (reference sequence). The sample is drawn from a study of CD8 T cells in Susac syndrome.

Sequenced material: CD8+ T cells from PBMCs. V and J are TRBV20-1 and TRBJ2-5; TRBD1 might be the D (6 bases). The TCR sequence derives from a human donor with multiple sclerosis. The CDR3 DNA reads TGCAGTGCTCTACAGGGAACCCTCGATCTTCAAGAGACCCAGTACTTC. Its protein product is CSALQGTLDLQETQYF.